The source of this TCR beta chain is a study of blood T cell repertoires in COVID-19. Study background: COVID-19 samples collected from the United States, Italy and Spain covered acute and convalescent phases. Nucleic acid was either cDNA or gDNA, and it came from T cells, B-cell-depleted T cells, or PBMCs.

This clone has a handful of counts. The CDR3 is made up of 15 amino acids. V was shortened by 1 base and J by 0 bases, with 4 bases between the two germline ends. Germline loops: CDR1 SGHDN, CDR2 FVKESK. In the original analysis: Amplification from reference gene primers served as the basis for estimated nucleated cell counts. The table came from immunoSEQ multiplex PCR; TCRdb's copy has only in-frame clones and leaves some out. Clonal size and the V and J genes are those of that table, whereas D and trimming came from the DNA. The sample has hundreds of thousands of clones; 89% are singletons. The specimen was peripheral blood. The receptor's source is a man in his forties or fifties with acute or convalescent COVID-19. The V and J genes are TRBV14 and TRBJ1-6; D ambiguous. CDR3 DNA: TGTGCCAGCAGCCAAGTCGGCTCCTATAATTCACCCCTCCACTTT. The encoded protein is CASSQVGSYNSPLHF.